This T cell receptor beta chain was recorded in a study of OX40 agonist ivuxolimab in advanced cancers. The protocol was immunoSEQ multiplex PCR, while the TCRdb copy is restricted to in-frame clones and leaves out a portion. The sample includes roughly 43,000 clones, about 90% of them seen just once. The V end was cut by 8 bases, the J end by 8 bases, with 15 bases between. From germline, CDR1 is MNHNY and CDR2 SVGAGI (reference sequence). The CDR3 totals 12 residues. The chain combines TRBV6-6 with TRBJ1-2, with D tentatively TRBD1 (5 bases). The source of this sequence is an adult with an advanced solid tumor such as melanoma, head and neck, liver or kidney cancer. The material was CD4+ or CD8+ T cells sorted from blood, obtained in a trial of the OX40 agonist ivuxolimab. CDR3 DNA sequence: TGTGCCAGCTTTTTCTGGGGGGAGGGCTACACCTTC. Protein product: CASFFWGEGYTF.